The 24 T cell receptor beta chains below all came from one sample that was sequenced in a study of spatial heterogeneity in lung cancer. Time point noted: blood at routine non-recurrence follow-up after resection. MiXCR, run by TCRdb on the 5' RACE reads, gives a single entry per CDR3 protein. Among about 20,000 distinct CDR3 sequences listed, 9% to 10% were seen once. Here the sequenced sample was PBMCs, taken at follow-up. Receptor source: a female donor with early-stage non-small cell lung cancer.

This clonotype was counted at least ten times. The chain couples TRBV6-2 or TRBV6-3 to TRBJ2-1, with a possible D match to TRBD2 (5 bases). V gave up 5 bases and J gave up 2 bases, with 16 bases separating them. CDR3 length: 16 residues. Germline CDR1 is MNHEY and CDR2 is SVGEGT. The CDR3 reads CASSAFSEGPYNEQFF. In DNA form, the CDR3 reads TGTGCCAGCAGTGCCTTTAGTGAGGGCCCCTACAATGAGCAGTTCTTC.

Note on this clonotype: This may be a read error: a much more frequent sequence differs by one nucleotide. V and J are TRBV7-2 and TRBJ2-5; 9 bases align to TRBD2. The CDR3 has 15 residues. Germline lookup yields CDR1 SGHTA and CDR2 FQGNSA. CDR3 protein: CASSASLAGQETLYF. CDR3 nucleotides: TGTGCCAGCAGCGCCTCACTAGCGGGTCAAGAGACCCTGTACTTC.

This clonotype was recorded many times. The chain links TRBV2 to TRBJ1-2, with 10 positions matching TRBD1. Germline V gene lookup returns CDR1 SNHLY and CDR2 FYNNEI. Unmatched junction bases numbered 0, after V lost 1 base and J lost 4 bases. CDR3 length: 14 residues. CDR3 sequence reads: CASSEGTGGYGYTF. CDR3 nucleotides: TGTGCCAGCAGTGAAGGGACAGGGGGCTATGGCTACACCTTC.

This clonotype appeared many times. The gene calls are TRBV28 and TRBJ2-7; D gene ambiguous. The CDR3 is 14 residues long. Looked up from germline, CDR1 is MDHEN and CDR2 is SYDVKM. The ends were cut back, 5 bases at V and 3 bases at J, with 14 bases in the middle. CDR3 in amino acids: CASSVSSSLYEQYF. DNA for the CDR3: TGTGCCAGCAGTGTCTCTTCTAGTCTCTACGAGCAGTACTTC.

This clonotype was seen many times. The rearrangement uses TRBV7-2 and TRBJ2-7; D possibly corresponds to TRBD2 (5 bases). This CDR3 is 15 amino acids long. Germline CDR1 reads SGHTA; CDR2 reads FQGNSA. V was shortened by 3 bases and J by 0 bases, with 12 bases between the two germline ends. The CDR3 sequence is CASSFTAATSYEQYF. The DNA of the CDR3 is TGTGCCAGCAGCTTCACAGCGGCCACCTCCTACGAGCAGTACTTC.

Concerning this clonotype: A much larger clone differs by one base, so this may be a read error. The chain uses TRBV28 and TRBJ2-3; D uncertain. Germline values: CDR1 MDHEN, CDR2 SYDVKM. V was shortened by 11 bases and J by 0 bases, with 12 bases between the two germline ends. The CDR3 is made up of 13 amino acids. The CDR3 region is CAGTIQSTDTQYF. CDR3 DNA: TGTGCCGGCACCATACAGAGCACAGATACGCAGTATTTT.

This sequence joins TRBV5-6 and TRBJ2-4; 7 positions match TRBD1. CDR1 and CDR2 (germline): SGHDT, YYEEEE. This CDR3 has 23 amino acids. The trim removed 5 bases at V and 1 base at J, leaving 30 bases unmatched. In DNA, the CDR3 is TGTGCCAGCAGTTATCCCCTACCATCCGGCGAAAGAACCGGGACAGACGCCAAAAACATTCAGTACTTC. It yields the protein CASSYPLPSGERTGTDAKNIQYF.

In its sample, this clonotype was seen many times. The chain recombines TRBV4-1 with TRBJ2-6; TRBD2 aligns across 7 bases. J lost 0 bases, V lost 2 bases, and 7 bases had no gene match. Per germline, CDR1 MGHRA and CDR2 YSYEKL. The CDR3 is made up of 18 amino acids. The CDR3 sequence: CASSQYSGPSSGANVLTF. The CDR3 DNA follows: TGCGCCAGCAGCCAATATAGCGGGCCGAGCTCTGGGGCCAACGTCCTGACTTTC.

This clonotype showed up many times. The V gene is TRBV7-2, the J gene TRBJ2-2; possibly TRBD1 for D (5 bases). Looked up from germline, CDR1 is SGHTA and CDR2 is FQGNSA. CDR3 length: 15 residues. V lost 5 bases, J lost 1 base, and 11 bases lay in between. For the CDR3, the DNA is TGTGCCAGCAGCCACGGACACTGGAACACCGGGGAGCTGTTTTTT. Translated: CASSHGHWNTGELFF.

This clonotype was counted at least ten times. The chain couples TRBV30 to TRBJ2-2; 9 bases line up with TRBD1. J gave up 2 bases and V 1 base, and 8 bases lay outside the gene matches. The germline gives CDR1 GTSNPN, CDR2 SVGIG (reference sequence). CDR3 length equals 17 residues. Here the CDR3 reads CAWSDLNRGRNTGELFF. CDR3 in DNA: TGTGCCTGGAGTGATTTAAACAGGGGGCGAAACACCGGGGAGCTGTTTTTT. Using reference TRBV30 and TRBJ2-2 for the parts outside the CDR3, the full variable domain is SQTIHQWPATLVQPVGSPLSLECTVEGTSNPNLYWYRQAAGRGLQLLFYSVGIGQISSEVPQNLSASRPQDRQFILSSKKLLLSDSGFYLCAWSDLNRGRNTGELFFGEGSRLTVL.

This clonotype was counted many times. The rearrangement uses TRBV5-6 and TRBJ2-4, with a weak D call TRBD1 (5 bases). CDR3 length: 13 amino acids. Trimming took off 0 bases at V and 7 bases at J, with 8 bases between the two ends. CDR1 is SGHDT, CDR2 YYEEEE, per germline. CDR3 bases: TGTGCCAGCAGCTTGGGCAACAGGAACATTCAGTACTTC. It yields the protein CASSLGNRNIQYF.

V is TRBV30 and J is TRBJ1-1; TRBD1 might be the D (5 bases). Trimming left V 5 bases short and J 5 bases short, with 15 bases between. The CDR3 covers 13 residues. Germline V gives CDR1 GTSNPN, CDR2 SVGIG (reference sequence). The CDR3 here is CAWGAPGFTEAFF. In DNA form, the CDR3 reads TGTGCCTGGGGCGCGCCAGGGTTTACTGAAGCTTTCTTT.

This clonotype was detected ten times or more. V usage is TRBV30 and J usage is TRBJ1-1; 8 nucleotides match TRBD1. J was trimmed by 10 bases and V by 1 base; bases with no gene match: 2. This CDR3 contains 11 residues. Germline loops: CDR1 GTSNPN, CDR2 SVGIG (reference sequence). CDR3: CAWSGQGRAFF. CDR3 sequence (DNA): TGTGCCTGGAGTGGACAGGGGAGAGCTTTCTTT.

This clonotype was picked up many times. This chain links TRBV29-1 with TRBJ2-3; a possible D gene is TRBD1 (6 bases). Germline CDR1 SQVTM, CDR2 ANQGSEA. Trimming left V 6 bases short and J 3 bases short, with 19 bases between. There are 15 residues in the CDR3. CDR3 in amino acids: CSVHEQGPLTDTQYF. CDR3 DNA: TGCAGCGTCCATGAACAGGGCCCTTTGACAGATACGCAGTATTTT.

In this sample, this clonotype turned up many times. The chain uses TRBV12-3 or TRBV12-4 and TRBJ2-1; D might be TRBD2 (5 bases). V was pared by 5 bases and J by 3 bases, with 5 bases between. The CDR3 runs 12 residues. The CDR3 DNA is TGTGCCAGCAGTCGGGACTACAATGAGCAGTTCTTC. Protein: CASSRDYNEQFF.

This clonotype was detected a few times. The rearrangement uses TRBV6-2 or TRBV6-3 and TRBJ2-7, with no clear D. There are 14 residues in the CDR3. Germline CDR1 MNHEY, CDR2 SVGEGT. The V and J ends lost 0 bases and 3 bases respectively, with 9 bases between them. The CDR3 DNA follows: TGTGCCAGCAGTTACTCGAGGTGGGGCTACGAGCAGTACTTC. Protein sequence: CASSYSRWGYEQYF.

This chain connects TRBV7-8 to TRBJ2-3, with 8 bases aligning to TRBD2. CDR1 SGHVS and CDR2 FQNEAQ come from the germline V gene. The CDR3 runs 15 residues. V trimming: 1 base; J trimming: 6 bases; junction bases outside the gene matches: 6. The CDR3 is CASSLVWRGVDTQYF. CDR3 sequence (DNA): TGTGCCAGCAGCTTAGTGTGGCGGGGGGTTGATACGCAGTATTTT.

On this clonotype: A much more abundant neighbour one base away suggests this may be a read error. CDR3 coding DNA: TGTGCCTCGGCGGACCGATGCCAAGAGACCCAGTACTTC. Its translation: CASADRCQETQYF. The chain is built from TRBV10-3 and TRBJ2-5; D is unclear. The germline gives CDR1 ENHRY, CDR2 SYGVKD. The CDR3 sequence is 13 residues long. The ends were cut back, 11 bases at V and 1 base at J, with 14 bases in the middle.

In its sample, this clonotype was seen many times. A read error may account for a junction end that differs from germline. This chain's CDR3 is CSVKETSNTEAFF. Here the CDR3 DNA reads TGCAGCGTTAAAGAGACTTCGAACACTGAAGCTTTCTTT. The chain combines TRBV29-1 with TRBJ1-1; D unclear. The germline V gene encodes CDR1 SQVTM and CDR2 ANQGSEA. The CDR3 extends over 13 amino acids.

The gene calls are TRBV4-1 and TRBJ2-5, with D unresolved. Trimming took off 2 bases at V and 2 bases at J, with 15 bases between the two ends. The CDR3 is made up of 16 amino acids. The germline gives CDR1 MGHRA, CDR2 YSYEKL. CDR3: CASSQPFRRLQETQYF. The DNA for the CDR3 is TGCGCCAGCAGCCAACCGTTCAGACGCCTTCAAGAGACCCAGTACTTC.

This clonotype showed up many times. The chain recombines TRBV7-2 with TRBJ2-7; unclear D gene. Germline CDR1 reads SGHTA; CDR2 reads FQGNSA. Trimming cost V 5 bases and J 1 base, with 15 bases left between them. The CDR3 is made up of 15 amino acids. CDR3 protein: CASSPQYGRSYEQYF. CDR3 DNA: TGTGCCAGCAGCCCTCAATATGGACGATCCTACGAGCAGTACTTC.

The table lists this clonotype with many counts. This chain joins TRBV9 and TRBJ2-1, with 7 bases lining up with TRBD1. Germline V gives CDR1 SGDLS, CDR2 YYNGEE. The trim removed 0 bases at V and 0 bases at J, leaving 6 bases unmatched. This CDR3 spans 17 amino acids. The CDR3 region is CASSVAGTASSYNEQFF. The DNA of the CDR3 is TGTGCCAGCAGCGTAGCTGGGACAGCCAGCTCCTACAATGAGCAGTTCTTC.

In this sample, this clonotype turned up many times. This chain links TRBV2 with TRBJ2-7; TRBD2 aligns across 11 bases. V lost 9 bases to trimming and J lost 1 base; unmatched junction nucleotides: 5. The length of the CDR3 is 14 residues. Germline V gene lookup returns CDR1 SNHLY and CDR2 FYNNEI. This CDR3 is CASRASGGSYEQYF. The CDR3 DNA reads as TGTGCCAGTCGTGCTAGCGGGGGGTCCTACGAGCAGTACTTC.

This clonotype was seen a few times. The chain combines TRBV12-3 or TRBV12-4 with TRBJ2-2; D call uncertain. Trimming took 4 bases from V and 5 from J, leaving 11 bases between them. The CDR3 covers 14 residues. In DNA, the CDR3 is TGTGCCAGCAGTTACGCCGCCAAGACCGGGGAGCTGTTTTTT. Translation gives CASSYAAKTGELFF.